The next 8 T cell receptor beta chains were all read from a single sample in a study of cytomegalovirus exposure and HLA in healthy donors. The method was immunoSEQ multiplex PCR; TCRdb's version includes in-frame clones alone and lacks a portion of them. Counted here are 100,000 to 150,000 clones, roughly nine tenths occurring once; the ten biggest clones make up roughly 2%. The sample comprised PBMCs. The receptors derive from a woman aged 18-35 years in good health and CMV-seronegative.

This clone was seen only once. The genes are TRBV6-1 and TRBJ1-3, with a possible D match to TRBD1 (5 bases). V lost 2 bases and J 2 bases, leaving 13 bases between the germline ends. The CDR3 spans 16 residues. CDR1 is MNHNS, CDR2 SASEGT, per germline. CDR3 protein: CASSESAGLTGNTIYF. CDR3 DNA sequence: TGTGCCAGCAGTGAATCGGCAGGGCTCACTGGAAACACCATATATTTT.

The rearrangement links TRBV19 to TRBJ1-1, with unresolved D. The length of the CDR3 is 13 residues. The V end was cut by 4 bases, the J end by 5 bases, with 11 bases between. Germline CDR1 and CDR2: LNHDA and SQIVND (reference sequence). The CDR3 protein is CASSTREVTEAFF. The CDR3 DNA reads TGTGCCAGTAGTACCCGAGAGGTGACTGAAGCTTTCTTT.

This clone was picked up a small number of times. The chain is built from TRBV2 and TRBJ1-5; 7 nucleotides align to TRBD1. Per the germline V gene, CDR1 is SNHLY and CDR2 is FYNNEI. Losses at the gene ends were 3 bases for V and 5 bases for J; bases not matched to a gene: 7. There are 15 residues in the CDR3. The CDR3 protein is CASSDRTGRDQPQHF. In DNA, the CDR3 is TGTGCCAGCAGTGACAGGACAGGTCGAGATCAGCCCCAGCATTTT.

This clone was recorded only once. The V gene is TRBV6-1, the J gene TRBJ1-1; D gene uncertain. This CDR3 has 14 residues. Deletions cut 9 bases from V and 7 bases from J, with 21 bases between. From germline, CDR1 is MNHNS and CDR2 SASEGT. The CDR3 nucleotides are TGTGCCAGTTTGCGGAGGCGAGCTCTAAATGAAGCTTTCTTT. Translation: CASLRRRALNEAFF.

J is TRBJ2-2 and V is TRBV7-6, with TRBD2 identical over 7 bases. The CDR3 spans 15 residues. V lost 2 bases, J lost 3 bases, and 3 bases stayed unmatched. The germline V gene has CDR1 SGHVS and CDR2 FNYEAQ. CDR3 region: CASSLLGGDTGELFF. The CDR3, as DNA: TGTGCCAGCAGCTTATTGGGAGGGGACACCGGGGAGCTGTTTTTT.

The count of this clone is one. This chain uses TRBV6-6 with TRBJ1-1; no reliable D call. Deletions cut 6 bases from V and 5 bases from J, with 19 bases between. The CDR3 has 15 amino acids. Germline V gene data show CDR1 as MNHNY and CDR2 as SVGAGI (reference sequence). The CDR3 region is CASSLPVVTRTEAFF. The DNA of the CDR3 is TGTGCCAGCAGCCTCCCCGTTGTTACTAGGACTGAAGCTTTCTTT.

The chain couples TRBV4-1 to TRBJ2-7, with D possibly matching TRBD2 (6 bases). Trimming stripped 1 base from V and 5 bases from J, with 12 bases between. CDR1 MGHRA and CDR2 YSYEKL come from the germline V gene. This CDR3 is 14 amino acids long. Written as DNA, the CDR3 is TGCGCCAGCAGCCAAGTGGGAGGACTCAACGAGCAGTACTTC. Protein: CASSQVGGLNEQYF.

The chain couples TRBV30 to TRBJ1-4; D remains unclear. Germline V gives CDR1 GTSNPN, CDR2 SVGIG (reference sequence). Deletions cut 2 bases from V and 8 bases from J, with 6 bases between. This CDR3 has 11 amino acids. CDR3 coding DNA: TGTGCCTGGAGTCCCAGGGAAAAACTGTTTTTT. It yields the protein CAWSPREKLFF.